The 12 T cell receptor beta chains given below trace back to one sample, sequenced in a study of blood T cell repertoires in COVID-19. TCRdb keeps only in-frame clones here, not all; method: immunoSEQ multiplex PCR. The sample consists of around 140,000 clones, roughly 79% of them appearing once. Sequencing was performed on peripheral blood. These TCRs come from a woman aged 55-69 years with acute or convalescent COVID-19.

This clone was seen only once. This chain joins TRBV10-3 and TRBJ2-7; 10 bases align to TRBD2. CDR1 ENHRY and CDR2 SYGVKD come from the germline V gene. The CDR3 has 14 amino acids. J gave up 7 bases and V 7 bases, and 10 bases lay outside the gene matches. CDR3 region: CAIKAGLAGEEQYF. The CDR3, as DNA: TGTGCCATCAAGGCCGGGCTAGCGGGAGAGGAGCAGTACTTC.

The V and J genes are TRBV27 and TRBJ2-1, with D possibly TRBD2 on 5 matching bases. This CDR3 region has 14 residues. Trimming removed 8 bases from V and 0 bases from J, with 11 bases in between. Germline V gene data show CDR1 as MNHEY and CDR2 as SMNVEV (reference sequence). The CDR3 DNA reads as TGTGCCAGCTTTAGAGGGAGCTCCTACAATGAGCAGTTCTTC. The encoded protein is CASFRGSSYNEQFF.

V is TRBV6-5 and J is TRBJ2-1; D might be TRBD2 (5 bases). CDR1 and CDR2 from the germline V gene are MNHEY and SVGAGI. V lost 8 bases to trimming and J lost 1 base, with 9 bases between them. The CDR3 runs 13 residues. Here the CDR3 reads CASFGSSYNEQFF. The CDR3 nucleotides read TGTGCCAGCTTTGGGAGTTCCTACAATGAGCAGTTCTTC.

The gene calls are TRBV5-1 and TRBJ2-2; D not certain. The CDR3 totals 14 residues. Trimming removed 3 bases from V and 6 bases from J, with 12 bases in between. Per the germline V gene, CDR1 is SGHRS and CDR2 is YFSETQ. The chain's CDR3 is CASSSFPVSGELFF. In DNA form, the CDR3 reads TGCGCCAGCAGCTCCTTCCCGGTTTCCGGGGAGCTGTTTTTT.

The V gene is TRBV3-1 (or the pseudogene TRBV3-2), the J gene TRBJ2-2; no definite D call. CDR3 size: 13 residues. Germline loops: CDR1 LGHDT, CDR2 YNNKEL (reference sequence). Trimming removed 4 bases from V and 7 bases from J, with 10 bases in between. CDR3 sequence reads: CASSRFSYGELFF. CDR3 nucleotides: TGTGCCAGCAGCCGCTTTTCCTACGGGGAGCTGTTTTTT.

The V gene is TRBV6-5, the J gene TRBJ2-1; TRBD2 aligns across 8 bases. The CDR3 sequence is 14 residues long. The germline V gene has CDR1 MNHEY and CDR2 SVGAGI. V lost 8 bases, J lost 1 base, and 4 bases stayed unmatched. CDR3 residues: CASRGGESYNEQFF. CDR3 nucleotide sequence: TGTGCCAGCCGGGGGGGAGAGTCCTACAATGAGCAGTTCTTC.

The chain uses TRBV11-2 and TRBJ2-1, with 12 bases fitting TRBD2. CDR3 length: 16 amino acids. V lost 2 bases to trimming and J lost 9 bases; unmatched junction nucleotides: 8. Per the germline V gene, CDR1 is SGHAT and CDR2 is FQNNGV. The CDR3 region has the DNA TGTGCCAGCAGCTTATCCCTAGCGGGAGGGCTGGGTGAGCAGTTCTTC. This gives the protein CASSLSLAGGLGEQFF.

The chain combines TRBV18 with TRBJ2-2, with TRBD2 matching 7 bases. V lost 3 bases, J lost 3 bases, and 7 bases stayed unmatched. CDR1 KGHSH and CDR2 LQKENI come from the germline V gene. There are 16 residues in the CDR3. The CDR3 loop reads CASSPMAGVYTGELFF. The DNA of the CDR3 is TGTGCCAGCTCACCCATGGCGGGAGTTTACACCGGGGAGCTGTTTTTT.

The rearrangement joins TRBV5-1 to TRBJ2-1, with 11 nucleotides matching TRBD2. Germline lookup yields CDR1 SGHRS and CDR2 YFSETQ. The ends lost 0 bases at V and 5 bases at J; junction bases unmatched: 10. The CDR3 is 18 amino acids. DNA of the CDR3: TGCGCCAGCAGCTTGGAGGTAGCGGGAGGGCCAGGAAACAATGAGCAGTTCTTC. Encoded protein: CASSLEVAGGPGNNEQFF.

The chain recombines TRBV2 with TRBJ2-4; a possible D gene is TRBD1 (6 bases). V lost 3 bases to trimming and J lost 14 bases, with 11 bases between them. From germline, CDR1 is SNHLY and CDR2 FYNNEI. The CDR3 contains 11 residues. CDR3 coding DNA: TGTGCCAGCAGTGAGGTACAGGGCAAGTACTTC. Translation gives CASSEVQGKYF.

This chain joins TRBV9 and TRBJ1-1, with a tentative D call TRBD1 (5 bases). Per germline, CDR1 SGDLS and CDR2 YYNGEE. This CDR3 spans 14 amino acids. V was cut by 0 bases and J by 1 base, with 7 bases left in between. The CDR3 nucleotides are TGTGCCAGCAGCGTAGGACAGACGAACACTGAAGCTTTCTTT. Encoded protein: CASSVGQTNTEAFF.

The chain's CDR3 is CASSLKVQLIETQYF. CDR3 nucleotide sequence: TGTGCCAGCAGCTTAAAAGTGCAGTTAATAGAGACCCAGTACTTC. The V and J genes are TRBV7-9 and TRBJ2-5; D not resolved. The CDR3 spans 15 residues. The V gene's germline CDR1 is SEHNR and CDR2 FQNEAQ (reference sequence). With 2 bases removed from V and 4 bases from J, the gap between germline ends came to 14 bases.